What follows are 5 T cell receptor beta chains derived from one specimen sequenced in a study of T cell repertoires in cytomegalovirus infection. TCRdb reprocessed the reads with MiXCR, giving one entry per CDR3 protein. Of some 940,000 distinct CDR3 sequences listed, approximately 31% are singletons. Their target antigens are unknown. Sample: cultured CD8+ T cells from PBMCs, taken from culture after CMV antigen stimulation. These TCRs come from a human donor in good health (CMV status not recorded). Some clones in this sample may be carry-over from other donors' samples.

This clonotype was seen at least ten times. This sequence joins TRBV12-3 or TRBV12-4 and TRBJ2-3; 9 nucleotides agree with TRBD2. V was clipped by 8 bases and J by 2 bases; unmatched bases: 5. This CDR3 contains 14 residues. The CDR3 reads CASGIAGVTDTQYF. CDR3 in DNA: TGTGCCAGCGGAATAGCGGGGGTCACAGATACGCAGTATTTT.

This clonotype appeared once. The rearrangement uses TRBV23-1 and TRBJ2-7; TRBD2 agrees at 8 bases. TRBV23-1 is treated as an ORF (open reading frame) with a function not yet certain. The CDR3 is 18 residues long. Losses at the gene ends were 6 bases for V and 7 bases for J; bases not matched to a gene: 23. CDR3 sequence: CASSLKARLAGINEEQYF. In nucleotides, the CDR3 is TGCGCCAGCAGCTTGAAGGCCCGTCTAGCGGGTATTAACGAGGAGCAGTACTTC.

This sequence joins TRBV28 and TRBJ1-1; D is possibly TRBD1 (5 bases). Germline-derived CDR1 and CDR2 are MDHEN and SYDVKM. The CDR3 has 15 residues. Trimming took 0 bases from V and 7 from J, leaving 15 bases between them. CDR3 bases: TGTGCCAGCAGTTTATGGGCTCTTAAGGGGCGTGAAGCTTTCTTT. The encoded protein is CASSLWALKGREAFF. Filled out from reference TRBV28 and TRBJ1-1, the complete variable domain reads DVKVTQSSRYLVKRTGEKVFLECVQDMDHENMFWYRQDPGLGLRLIYFSYDVKMKEKGDIPEGYSVSREKKERFSLILESASTNQTSMYLCASSLWALKGREAFFGQGTRLTVV.

This clonotype was seen a handful of times. This rearrangement joins TRBV6-5 to TRBJ2-7; D unclear. Germline V lookup: CDR1 MNHEY, CDR2 SVGAGI. CDR3 length: 16 amino acids. The ends were cut back, 0 bases at V and 0 bases at J, with 12 bases in the middle. This chain's CDR3 is CASSYSTGHSSYEQYF. Written as DNA, the CDR3 is TGTGCCAGCAGTTACTCAACGGGCCACAGCTCCTACGAGCAGTACTTC.

This clonotype was found a few times. The chain has TRBV20-1 and TRBJ2-3; D gene uncertain. Trimming took off 2 bases at V and 3 bases at J, with 30 bases between the two ends. Germline V lookup: CDR1 DFQATT, CDR2 SNEGSKA (reference sequence). The CDR3 covers 20 residues. CDR3 amino acids: CSARPEFLDTQSQSTDTQYF. DNA for the CDR3: TGCAGTGCTAGACCCGAGTTTCTAGACACCCAATCTCAATCAACAGATACGCAGTATTTT.